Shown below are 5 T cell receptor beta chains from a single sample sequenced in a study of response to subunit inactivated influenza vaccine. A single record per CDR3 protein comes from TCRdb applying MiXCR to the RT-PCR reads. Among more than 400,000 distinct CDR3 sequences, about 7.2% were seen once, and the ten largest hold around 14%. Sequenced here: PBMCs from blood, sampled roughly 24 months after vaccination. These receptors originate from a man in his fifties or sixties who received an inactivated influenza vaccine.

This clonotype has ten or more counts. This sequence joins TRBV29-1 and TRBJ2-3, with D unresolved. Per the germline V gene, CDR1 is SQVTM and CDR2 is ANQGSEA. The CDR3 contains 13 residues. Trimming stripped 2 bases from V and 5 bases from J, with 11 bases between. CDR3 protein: CSVEPHRIDTQYF. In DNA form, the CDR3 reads TGCAGCGTTGAACCCCACCGGATAGATACGCAGTATTTT.

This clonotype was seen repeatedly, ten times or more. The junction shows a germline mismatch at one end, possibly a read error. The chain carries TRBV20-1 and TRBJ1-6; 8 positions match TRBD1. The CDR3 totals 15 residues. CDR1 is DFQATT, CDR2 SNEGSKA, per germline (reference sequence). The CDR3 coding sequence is TGCAGTGCCAGAGCGGGACAGGTTCGCACTTCACCCCTCCACTTT. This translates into CSARAGQVRTSPLHF.

The DNA of the CDR3 is TGTGCCAGCAGCCAAGAATCTATGGGCCCCATGAGGGGGGAGCTGTTTTTT. This gives the protein CASSQESMGPMRGELFF. The J gene is TRBJ2-2, the V gene TRBV4-2; D is undetermined. This CDR3 has 17 amino acids. V gave up 0 bases and J gave up 8 bases, with 19 bases separating them. The germline CDR1 and CDR2 sequences are LGHNA and YNFKEQ.

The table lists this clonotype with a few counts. The CDR3 coding sequence is TGTGCCAGCAGCGGTATAGTGGCGCAGGATAACTATGGCTACACCTTC. It encodes CASSGIVAQDNYGYTF. The chain joins TRBV7-9 to TRBJ1-2, with unresolved D. There are 16 residues in the CDR3. Between the trimmed V and J ends, which lost 5 bases and 1 base, there was a span of 17 bases. Germline-derived CDR1 and CDR2 are SEHNR and FQNEAQ (reference sequence).

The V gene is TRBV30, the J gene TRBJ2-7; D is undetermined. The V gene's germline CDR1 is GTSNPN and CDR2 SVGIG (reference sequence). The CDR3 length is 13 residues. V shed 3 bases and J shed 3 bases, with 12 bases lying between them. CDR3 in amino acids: CAWSRTLGYEQYF. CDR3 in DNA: TGTGCCTGGAGCAGAACTTTGGGCTACGAGCAGTACTTC.